This T cell receptor (beta chain) derives from a study of Graves' ophthalmopathy and Graves' hyperthyroidism. Study-level results: Its predictions of ophthalmopathy progression gave the model 60% to 71% sensitivity and 72% to 85% specificity.

Patients were left out if they had other autoimmune diseases, uncontrolled infections, pregnancy or lactation. A note on this clonotype: No antigen is known for it.

RNA transcripts served as template for amplifying TCR beta CDR3 sequences. HTBI-primed RT-PCR formed the first round, and a multiplex PCR formed the second. TCRdb redid the calling of the multiplex PCR reads with MiXCR, one entry per CDR3 protein. The sample yields 660,000 or so distinct CDR3 sequences, roughly 41% seen once. Losses at the gene ends were 4 bases for V and 7 bases for J; bases not matched to a gene: 8. The germline V gene encodes CDR1 SEHNR and CDR2 FQNEAQ (reference sequence). The CDR3 consists of 15 residues. Sequencing input: peripheral blood. The clonotype originates from an adult man with Graves' ophthalmopathy. The V gene is TRBV7-9, the J gene TRBJ1-4; 8 nucleotides line up with TRBD1. In DNA form, the CDR3 reads TGTGCCAGCAGCTCGAGCAGGGGGCGCGGTGAAAAACTGTTTTTT. This gives the protein CASSSSRGRGEKLFF.